This T cell receptor beta chain was captured by sequencing in a study of response to subunit inactivated influenza vaccine. From the RT-PCR reads, TCRdb called clonotypes with MiXCR, one entry per CDR3 protein. The sample carries about 620,000 distinct CDR3 sequences, about 11% recorded once. Per the germline V gene, CDR1 is MNHEY and CDR2 is SVGEGT. V shed 0 bases and J shed 5 bases, with 6 bases lying between them. The CDR3 is 13 amino acids. This same sample was also part of a study on T cells expressing NK-cell markers. That source reports: The authors generated TCR beta cDNA through 5'RACE template switching with UMIs. CD8+ T cells in 5 or 6 donors included dominant NKG2C+ clonotypes at about 1.0-7.5%.

The clonotype originates from a man aged 50 or older who received an inactivated influenza vaccine. The chain is built from TRBV6-2 or TRBV6-3 and TRBJ2-3; D gene uncertain. The specimen was PBMCs from blood, collected on the day of vaccination. CDR3 nucleotides: TGTGCCAGCAGTTACTCAGGGAAAGATACGCAGTATTTT. This translates into CASSYSGKDTQYF.